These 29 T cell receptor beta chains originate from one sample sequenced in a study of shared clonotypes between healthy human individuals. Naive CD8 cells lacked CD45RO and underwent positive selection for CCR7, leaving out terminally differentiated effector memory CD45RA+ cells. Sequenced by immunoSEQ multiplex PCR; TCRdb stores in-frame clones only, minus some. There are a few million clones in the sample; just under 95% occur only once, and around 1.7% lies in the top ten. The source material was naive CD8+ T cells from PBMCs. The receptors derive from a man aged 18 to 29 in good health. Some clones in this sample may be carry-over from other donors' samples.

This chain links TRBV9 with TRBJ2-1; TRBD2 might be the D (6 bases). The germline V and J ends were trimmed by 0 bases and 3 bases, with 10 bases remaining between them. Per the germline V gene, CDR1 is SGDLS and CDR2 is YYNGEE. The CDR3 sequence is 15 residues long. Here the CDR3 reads CASSVVGSLYNEQFF. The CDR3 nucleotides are TGTGCCAGCAGCGTAGTCGGGAGCCTCTACAATGAGCAGTTCTTC.

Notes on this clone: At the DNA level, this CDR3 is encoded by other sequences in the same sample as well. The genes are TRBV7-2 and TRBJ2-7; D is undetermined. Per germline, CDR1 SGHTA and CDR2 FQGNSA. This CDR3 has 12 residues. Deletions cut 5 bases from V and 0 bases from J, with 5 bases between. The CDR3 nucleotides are TGTGCCAGCAGCCCGACCTCCTACGAGCAGTACTTC. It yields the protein CASSPTSYEQYF.

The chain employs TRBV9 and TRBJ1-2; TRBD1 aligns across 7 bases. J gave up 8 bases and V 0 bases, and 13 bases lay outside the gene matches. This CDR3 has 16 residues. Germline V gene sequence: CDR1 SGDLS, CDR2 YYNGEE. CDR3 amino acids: CASSVAEGRTGRGYTF. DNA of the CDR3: TGTGCCAGCAGCGTAGCGGAAGGGAGGACAGGTCGGGGCTACACCTTC. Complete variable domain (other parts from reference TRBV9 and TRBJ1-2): DSGVTQTPKHLITATGQRVTLRCSPRSGDLSVYWYQQSLDQGLQFLIQYYNGEERAKGNILERFSAQQFPDLHSELNLSSLELGDSALYFCASSVAEGRTGRGYTFGSGTRLTVV.

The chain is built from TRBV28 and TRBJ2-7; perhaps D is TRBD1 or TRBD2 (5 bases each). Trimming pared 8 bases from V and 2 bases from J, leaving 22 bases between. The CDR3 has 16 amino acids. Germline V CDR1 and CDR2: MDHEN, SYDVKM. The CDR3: CASGGVGMELTYEQYF. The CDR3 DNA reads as TGTGCCAGCGGGGGAGTCGGTATGGAGCTAACCTACGAGCAGTACTTC.

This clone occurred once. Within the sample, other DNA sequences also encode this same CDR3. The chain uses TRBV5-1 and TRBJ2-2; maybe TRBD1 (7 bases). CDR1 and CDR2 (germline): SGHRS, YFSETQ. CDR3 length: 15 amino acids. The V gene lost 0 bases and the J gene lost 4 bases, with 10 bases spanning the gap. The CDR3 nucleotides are TGCGCCAGCAGCTTGGTTCAGGGGGGCACCGGGGAGCTGTTTTTT. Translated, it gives CASSLVQGGTGELFF.

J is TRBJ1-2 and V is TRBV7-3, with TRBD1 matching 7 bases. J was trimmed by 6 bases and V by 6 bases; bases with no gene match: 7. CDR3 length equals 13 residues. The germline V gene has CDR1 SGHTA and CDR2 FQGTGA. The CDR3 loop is CASRHHRGHGYTF. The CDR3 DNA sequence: TGTGCCAGCAGACACCACAGGGGCCATGGCTACACCTTC.

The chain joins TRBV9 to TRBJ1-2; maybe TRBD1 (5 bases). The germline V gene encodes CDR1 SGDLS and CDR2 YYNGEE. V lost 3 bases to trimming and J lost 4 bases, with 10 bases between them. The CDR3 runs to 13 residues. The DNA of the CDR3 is TGTGCCAGCAGCGCGCCAGGGATCTATGGCTACACCTTC. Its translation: CASSAPGIYGYTF.

CDR3 nucleotides: TGTGCCAGCAGTCCGCTGACAGGGAAAGGGGAGACCCAGTACTTC. Translating it yields CASSPLTGKGETQYF. The gene calls are TRBV27 and TRBJ2-5; 7 bases match TRBD1. CDR1 is MNHEY and CDR2 is SMNVEV in the germline V gene (reference sequence). V lost 5 bases to trimming and J lost 5 bases; unmatched junction nucleotides: 11. The CDR3 totals 15 residues.

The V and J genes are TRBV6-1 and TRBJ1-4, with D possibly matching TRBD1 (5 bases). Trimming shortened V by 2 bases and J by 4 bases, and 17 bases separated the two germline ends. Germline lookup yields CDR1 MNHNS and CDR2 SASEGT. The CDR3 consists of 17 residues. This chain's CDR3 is CASSEPVGGAHNEKLFF. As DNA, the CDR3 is TGTGCCAGCAGTGAACCAGTCGGGGGAGCCCATAATGAAAAACTGTTTTTT.

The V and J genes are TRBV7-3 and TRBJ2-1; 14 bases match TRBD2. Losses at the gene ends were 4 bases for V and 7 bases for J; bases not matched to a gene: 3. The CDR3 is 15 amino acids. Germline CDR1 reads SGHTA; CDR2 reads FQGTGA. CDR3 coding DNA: TGTGCCAGCAGCTGGACTAGCGGGAGGAGTAATGAGCAGTTCTTC. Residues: CASSWTSGRSNEQFF.

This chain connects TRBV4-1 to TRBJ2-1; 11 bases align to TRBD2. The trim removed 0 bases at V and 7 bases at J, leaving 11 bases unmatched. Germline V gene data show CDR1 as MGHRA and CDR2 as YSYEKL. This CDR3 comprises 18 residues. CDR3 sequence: CASSQEWGTSGSGNEQFF. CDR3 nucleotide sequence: TGCGCCAGCAGCCAAGAGTGGGGTACTAGCGGGAGTGGGAATGAGCAGTTCTTC.

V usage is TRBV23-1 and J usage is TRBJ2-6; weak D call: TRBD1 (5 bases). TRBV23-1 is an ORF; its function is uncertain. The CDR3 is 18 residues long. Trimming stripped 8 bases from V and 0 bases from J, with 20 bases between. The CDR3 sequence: CASSRGHPIFSGANVLTF. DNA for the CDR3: TGCGCCAGCTCCCGCGGACACCCGATTTTCTCTGGGGCCAACGTCCTGACTTTC.

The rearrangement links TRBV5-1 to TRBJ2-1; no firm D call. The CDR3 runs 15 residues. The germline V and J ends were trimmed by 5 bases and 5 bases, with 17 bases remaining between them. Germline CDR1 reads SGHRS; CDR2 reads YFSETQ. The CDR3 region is CASRNLETPNNEQFF. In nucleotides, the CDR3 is TGCGCCAGCAGAAATCTAGAGACACCGAACAATGAGCAGTTCTTC.

The CDR3 DNA sequence: TGCAGCGTTCGCCTCTCGGGGGCCCAGTACTTC. Amino acid sequence: CSVRLSGAQYF. V is TRBV29-1 and J is TRBJ2-5; possibly TRBD2 for D (6 bases). Germline V gene sequence: CDR1 SQVTM, CDR2 ANQGSEA. The CDR3 sequence is 11 residues long. Trimming took off 5 bases at V and 9 bases at J, with 13 bases between the two ends.

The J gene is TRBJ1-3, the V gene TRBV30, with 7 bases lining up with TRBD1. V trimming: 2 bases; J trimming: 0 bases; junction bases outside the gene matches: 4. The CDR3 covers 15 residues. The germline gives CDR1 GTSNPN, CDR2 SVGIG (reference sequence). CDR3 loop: CAWSWDRSSGNTIYF. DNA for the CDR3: TGTGCCTGGAGTTGGGACAGAAGCTCTGGAAACACCATATATTTT.

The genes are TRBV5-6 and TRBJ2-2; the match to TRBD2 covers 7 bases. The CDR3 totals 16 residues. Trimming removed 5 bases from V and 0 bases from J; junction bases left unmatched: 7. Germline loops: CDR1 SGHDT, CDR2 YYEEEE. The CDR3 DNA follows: TGTGCCAGCAGGCCTACAGCGGGGCCGAACACCGGGGAGCTGTTTTTT. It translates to CASRPTAGPNTGELFF.

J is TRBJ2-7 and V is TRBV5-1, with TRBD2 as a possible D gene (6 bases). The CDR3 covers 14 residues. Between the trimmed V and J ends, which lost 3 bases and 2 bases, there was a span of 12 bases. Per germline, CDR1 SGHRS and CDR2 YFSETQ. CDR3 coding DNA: TGCGCCAGCAGCTCTCTGGGGGGTCCCTACGAGCAGTACTTC. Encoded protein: CASSSLGGPYEQYF.

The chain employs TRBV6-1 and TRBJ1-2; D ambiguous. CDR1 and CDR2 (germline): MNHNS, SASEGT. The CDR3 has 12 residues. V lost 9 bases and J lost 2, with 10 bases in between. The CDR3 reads CASFRGNYGYTF. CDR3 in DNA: TGTGCCAGTTTCAGAGGCAACTATGGCTACACCTTC.

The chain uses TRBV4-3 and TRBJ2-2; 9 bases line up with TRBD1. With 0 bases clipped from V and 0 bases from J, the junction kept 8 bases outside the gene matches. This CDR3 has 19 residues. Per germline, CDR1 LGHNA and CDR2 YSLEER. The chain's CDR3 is CASSQDGTGTDANTGELFF. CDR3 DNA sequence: TGCGCCAGCAGCCAAGATGGGACAGGGACGGATGCGAACACCGGGGAGCTGTTTTTT.

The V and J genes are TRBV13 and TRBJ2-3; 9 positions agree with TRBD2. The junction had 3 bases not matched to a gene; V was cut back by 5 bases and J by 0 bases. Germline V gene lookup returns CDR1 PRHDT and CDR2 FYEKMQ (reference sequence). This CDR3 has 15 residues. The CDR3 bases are TGTGCCAGCAGCCCTAGCGGGAAAAGCACAGATACGCAGTATTTT. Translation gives CASSPSGKSTDTQYF.

The CDR3 DNA reads as TGTGCCAGCAGCCCTAACGTGGGCGCCGGGGAGCTGTTTTTT. Translation gives CASSPNVGAGELFF. The rearrangement links TRBV13 to TRBJ2-2, with D uncertain. Trimming left V 5 bases short and J 6 bases short, with 13 bases between. CDR3 size: 14 residues. The germline V gene has CDR1 PRHDT and CDR2 FYEKMQ (reference sequence).

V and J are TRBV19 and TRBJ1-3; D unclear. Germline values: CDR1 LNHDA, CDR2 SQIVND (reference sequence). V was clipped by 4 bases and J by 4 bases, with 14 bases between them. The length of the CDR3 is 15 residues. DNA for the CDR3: TGTGCCAGTAGTAATATCCGGGGAGAAGGAAACACCATATATTTT. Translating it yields CASSNIRGEGNTIYF.

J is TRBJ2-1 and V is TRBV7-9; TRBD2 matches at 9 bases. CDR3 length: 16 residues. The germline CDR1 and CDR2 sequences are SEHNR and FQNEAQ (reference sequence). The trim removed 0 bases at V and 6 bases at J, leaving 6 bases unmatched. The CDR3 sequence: CASSLAPWTSANEQFF. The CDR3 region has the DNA TGTGCCAGCAGCTTAGCACCTTGGACTAGCGCCAATGAGCAGTTCTTC. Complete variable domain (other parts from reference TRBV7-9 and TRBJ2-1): DTGVSQNPRHKITKRGQNVTFRCDPISEHNRLYWYRQTLGQGPEFLTYFQNEAQLEKSRLLSDRFSAERPKGSFSTLEIQRTEQGDSAMYLCASSLAPWTSANEQFFGPGTRLTVL.

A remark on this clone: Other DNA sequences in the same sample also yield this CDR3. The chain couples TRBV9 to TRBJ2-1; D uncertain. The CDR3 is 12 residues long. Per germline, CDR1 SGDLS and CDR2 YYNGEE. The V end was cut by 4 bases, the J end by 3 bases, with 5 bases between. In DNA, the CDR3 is TGTGCCAGCAGCCCCAGCTACAATGAGCAGTTCTTC. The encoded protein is CASSPSYNEQFF.

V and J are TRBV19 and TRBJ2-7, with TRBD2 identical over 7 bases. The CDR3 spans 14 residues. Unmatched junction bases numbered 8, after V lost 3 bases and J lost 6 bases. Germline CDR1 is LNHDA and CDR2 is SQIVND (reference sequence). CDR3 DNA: TGTGCCAGTAGTATCCAACGACTAGCAGCCGAGCAGTACTTC. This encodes CASSIQRLAAEQYF. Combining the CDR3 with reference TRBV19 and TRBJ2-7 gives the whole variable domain DGGITQSPKYLFRKEGQNVTLSCEQNLNHDAMYWYRQDPGQGLRLIYYSQIVNDFQKGDIAEGYSVSREKKESFPLTVTSAQKNPTAFYLCASSIQRLAAEQYFGPGTRLTVT.

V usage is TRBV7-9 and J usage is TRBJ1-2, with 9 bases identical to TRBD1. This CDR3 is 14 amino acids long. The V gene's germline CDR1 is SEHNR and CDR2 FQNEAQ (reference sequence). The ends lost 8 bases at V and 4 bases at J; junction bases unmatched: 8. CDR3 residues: CASGGTGLAYGYTF. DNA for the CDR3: TGTGCCAGCGGGGGGACAGGGCTTGCCTATGGCTACACCTTC.

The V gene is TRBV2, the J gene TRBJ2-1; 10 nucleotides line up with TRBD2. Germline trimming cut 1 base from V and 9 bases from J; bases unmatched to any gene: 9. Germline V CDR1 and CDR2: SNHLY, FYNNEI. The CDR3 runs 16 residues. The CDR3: CASSEVGLAGEREQFF. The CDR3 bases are TGTGCCAGCAGTGAAGTTGGCCTAGCGGGAGAGCGTGAGCAGTTCTTC. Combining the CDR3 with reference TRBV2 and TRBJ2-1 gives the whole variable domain EPEVTQTPSHQVTQMGQEVILRCVPISNHLYFYWYRQILGQKVEFLVSFYNNEISEKSEIFDDQFSVERPDGSNFTLKIRSTKLEDSAMYFCASSEVGLAGEREQFFGPGTRLTVL.

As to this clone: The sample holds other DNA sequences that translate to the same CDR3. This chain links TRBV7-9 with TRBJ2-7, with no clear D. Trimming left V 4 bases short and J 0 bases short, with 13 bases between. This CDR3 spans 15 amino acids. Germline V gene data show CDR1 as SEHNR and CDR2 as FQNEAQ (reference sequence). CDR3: CASSSPGASSYEQYF. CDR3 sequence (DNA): TGTGCCAGCAGCTCACCGGGCGCGTCCTCCTACGAGCAGTACTTC.

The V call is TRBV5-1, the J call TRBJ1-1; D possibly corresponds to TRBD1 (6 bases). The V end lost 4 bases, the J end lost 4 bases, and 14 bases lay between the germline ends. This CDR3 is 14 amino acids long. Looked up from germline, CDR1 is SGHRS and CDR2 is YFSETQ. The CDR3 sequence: CASSPGGASTEAFF. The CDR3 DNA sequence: TGCGCCAGCAGCCCGGGGGGGGCGTCCACTGAAGCTTTCTTT.